Shown below are 17 T cell receptor beta chains from a single sample sequenced in a study of T cells after yellow fever vaccination. TCRdb re-called the 5' RACE reads through MiXCR, storing one row per CDR3 protein. Among 230,000 or so distinct CDR3 sequences listed, 3.6% were seen once. Sequenced material: PBMCs, taken 15 days after the yellow fever booster vaccination. These TCRs come from a man aged 18 to 30 who received the YFV17D yellow fever vaccine.

This clonotype was recorded many times. The V call is TRBV7-3, the J call TRBJ2-5, with 12 bases identical to TRBD2. Germline V lookup: CDR1 SGHTA, CDR2 FQGTGA. The length of the CDR3 is 16 residues. Trimming took 2 bases from V and 5 from J; bases not matched to a gene: 6. The CDR3 region has the DNA TGTGCCAGCAGCTTAGAGCTAGCGGGGGGGATTGAGACCCAGTACTTC. Protein sequence: CASSLELAGGIETQYF.

In this sample, this clonotype turned up many times. V gene TRBV5-1 combines with J gene TRBJ2-7; D is possibly TRBD1 or TRBD2 (6 bases each). There are 15 residues in the CDR3. Germline lookup yields CDR1 SGHRS and CDR2 YFSETQ. Trimming removed 2 bases at V and 1 base at J, with 13 bases between. The CDR3 loop reads CASSLGGTGSYEQYV. The CDR3 DNA reads as TGCGCCAGCAGCTTAGGGGGGACTGGGTCCTACGAGCAGTACGTC.

In this sample, this clonotype turned up many times. V gene TRBV6-5 combines with J gene TRBJ2-5; D is undetermined. The CDR3 totals 13 residues. V was clipped by 6 bases and J by 5 bases, with 13 bases between them. Germline V gene sequence: CDR1 MNHEY, CDR2 SVGAGI. The CDR3 DNA sequence: TGTGCCAGCAGCCCCGCCTCATCTGAGACCCAGTACTTC. Amino acids: CASSPASSETQYF.

This clonotype was seen many times. The chain links TRBV7-8 to TRBJ2-3; 8 bases are shared with TRBD2. CDR1 is SGHVS and CDR2 is FQNEAQ in the germline V gene. The CDR3 extends over 16 amino acids. The ends lost 5 bases at V and 3 bases at J; junction bases unmatched: 10. The CDR3 region has the DNA TGTGCCAGCAGCCGCCGGGCGGGGGGCGTGACAGATACGCAGTATTTT. Translating gives CASSRRAGGVTDTQYF.

This clonotype was recorded many times. CDR3 bases: TGTGCCAGCAGTTTATGGGGCAGTTCGGCAGATACGCAGTATTTT. Protein: CASSLWGSSADTQYF. V is TRBV28 and J is TRBJ2-3; D is unclear. This CDR3 has 15 amino acids. The V end lost 0 bases, the J end lost 4 bases, and 11 bases lay between the germline ends. Germline CDR1 reads MDHEN; CDR2 reads SYDVKM.

In its sample, this clonotype was seen a few times. The chain couples TRBV5-6 to TRBJ2-7; TRBD1 matches at 8 bases. This CDR3 has 15 amino acids. Losses at the gene ends were 3 bases for V and 3 bases for J; bases not matched to a gene: 8. In germline, CDR1 is SGHDT, CDR2 YYEEEE. The CDR3 spells CASSSTGDPIYEQYV. The CDR3 nucleotides read TGTGCCAGCAGCTCGACAGGGGACCCCATCTACGAGCAGTACGTC.

This clonotype was detected ten times or more. The J gene is TRBJ1-2, the V gene TRBV5-6; a weak D match, TRBD1 (6 bases). CDR3 length: 13 amino acids. Trimming removed 0 bases at V and 7 bases at J, with 10 bases between. Germline V lookup: CDR1 SGHDT, CDR2 YYEEEE. CDR3 residues: CASSLAQGSGYTF. In nucleotides, the CDR3 is TGTGCCAGCAGCTTGGCACAGGGTAGTGGCTACACCTTC.

The chain joins TRBV5-4 to TRBJ2-5; TRBD2 matches 10 bases. The CDR3 has 17 amino acids. The germline V gene has CDR1 SGHNT and CDR2 YYREEE (reference sequence). V lost 4 bases and J lost 5; bases outside the gene matches: 14. The CDR3 region is CASSRVGEAGGQETQYF. CDR3 nucleotides: TGTGCCAGCAGCCGGGTTGGTGAAGCGGGGGGGCAGGAGACCCAGTACTTC. Complete variable domain (other parts from reference TRBV5-4 and TRBJ2-5): ETGVTQSPTHLIKTRGQQVTLRCSSQSGHNTVSWYQQALGQGPQFIFQYYREEENGRGNFPPRFSGLQFPNYSSELNVNALELDDSALYLCASSRVGEAGGQETQYFGPGTRLLVL.

This clonotype has ten or more counts. The chain is built from TRBV28 and TRBJ2-3; perhaps TRBD2 as D (5 bases). Germline-derived CDR1 and CDR2 are MDHEN and SYDVKM. Trimming pared 6 bases from V and 4 bases from J, leaving 14 bases between. The CDR3 length is 14 residues. In DNA form, the CDR3 reads TGTGCCAGCAGCTATCCGGGGTTTGCAGATACGCAGTATTTT. Encoded protein: CASSYPGFADTQYF.

This clonotype was picked up many times. This chain links TRBV5-1 with TRBJ2-5, with TRBD2 identical over 15 bases. CDR1 SGHRS and CDR2 YFSETQ come from the germline V gene. The CDR3 is made up of 18 amino acids. J lost 0 bases, V lost 4 bases, and 7 bases had no gene match. This chain's CDR3 is CASSPSGTSGGYQETQYF. DNA of the CDR3: TGCGCCAGCAGCCCCTCCGGGACTAGCGGGGGGTACCAAGAGACCCAGTACTTC.

This clonotype has at least ten counts. V is TRBV2 and J is TRBJ2-2, with 8 nucleotides matching TRBD1. J lost 6 bases, V lost 2 bases, and 8 bases had no gene match. Germline lookup yields CDR1 SNHLY and CDR2 FYNNEI. This CDR3 is built from 16 residues. CDR3 DNA: TGTGCCAGCAGTGAAAGGCAGGGGGCCTTGGCCGGGGAGCTGTTTTTT. Translating it yields CASSERQGALAGELFF. The full variable domain, rest sourced from reference TRBV2 and TRBJ2-2, is EPEVTQTPSHQVTQMGQEVILRCVPISNHLYFYWYRQILGQKVEFLVSFYNNEISEKSEIFDDQFSVERPDGSNFTLKIRSTKLEDSAMYFCASSERQGALAGELFFGEGSRLTVL.

There are many counts of this clonotype. The gene calls are TRBV5-5 and TRBJ2-3, with D unclear. Germline V gene data show CDR1 as SGHKS and CDR2 as YYEKEE (reference sequence). V was pared by 2 bases and J by 1 base, with 11 bases between. There are 15 residues in the CDR3. The CDR3 DNA reads as TGTGCCAGCAGCTTCGGTTCCAGCGGCACAGATACGCAGTATTTT. It is translated as CASSFGSSGTDTQYF.

In this sample, this clonotype turned up a few times. This chain uses TRBV25-1 with TRBJ2-5, with D perhaps matching TRBD2 (6 bases). The CDR3 spans 15 residues. Trimming cost V 3 bases and J 4 bases, with 15 bases left between them. Looked up from germline, CDR1 is MGHDK and CDR2 is SYGVNS. CDR3 sequence (DNA): TGTGCCAGCAGTGATTTCAGAGTCGGGGGAGAGACCCAGTACTTC. This codes for CASSDFRVGGETQYF.

There are many counts of this clonotype. The chain couples TRBV7-2 to TRBJ2-3, with D tentatively TRBD2 (6 bases). V was trimmed by 5 bases and J by 7 bases, leaving 13 bases between them. Germline V gene data show CDR1 as SGHTA and CDR2 as FQGNSA. The CDR3 loop spans 13 amino acids. The DNA for the CDR3 is TGTGCCAGCAGCGGCGGGGATAAATATACGCAGTATTTT. As protein: CASSGGDKYTQYF.

This clonotype was counted ten times or more. The CDR3 is CASMGRAYNEQFF. The CDR3 nucleotides are TGTGCCAGCATGGGGAGGGCCTACAATGAGCAGTTCTTC. V is TRBV5-4 and J is TRBJ2-1; 7 bases agree with TRBD2. The CDR3 runs 13 residues. J was trimmed by 2 bases and V by 6 bases; bases with no gene match: 2. CDR1 SGHNT and CDR2 YYREEE come from the germline V gene (reference sequence).

This clonotype was recorded once. V gene TRBV11-2 combines with J gene TRBJ2-7, with 8 nucleotides matching TRBD1. CDR3 size: 15 residues. J lost 6 bases, V lost 1 base, and 8 bases had no gene match. The germline CDR1 and CDR2 sequences are SGHAT and FQNNGV. CDR3: CASSLVSGGFGEQYF. CDR3 coding DNA: TGTGCCAGCAGCTTAGTATCAGGGGGCTTCGGCGAGCAGTACTTC.

This clonotype has a count of ten or more. The V gene is TRBV6-1, the J gene TRBJ2-2, with D perhaps matching TRBD1 (6 bases). Trimming stripped 2 bases from V and 0 bases from J, with 10 bases between. The length of the CDR3 is 16 residues. The V gene's germline CDR1 is MNHNS and CDR2 SASEGT. CDR3 DNA sequence: TGTGCCAGCAGTGAACTTAAGGGGGCGAACACCGGGGAGCTGTTTTTT. Its protein product is CASSELKGANTGELFF.